The clone carrying this TCR beta chain was observed a single time. The data were taken from a study of blood T cell repertoires in COVID-19. From germline, CDR1 is WSHSY and CDR2 SAAADI. The CDR3 contains 15 residues. The junction had 6 bases not matched to a gene; V was cut back by 7 bases and J by 1 base. Repertoires were generated with immunoSEQ multiplex PCR, while TCRdb's copy carries only in-frame clones and drops some. The sample consists of 79,000 or so clones, 70% to 90% of them appearing once. The chain carries TRBV10-2 and TRBJ2-3; 9 bases match TRBD2. The TCR was taken from a human donor in a cohort sampled during active COVID-19. The sequenced sample was peripheral blood. The CDR3 here is CASTLTSGGTDTQYF. DNA for the CDR3: TGCGCCAGCACCCTGACTAGCGGAGGCACAGATACGCAGTATTTT.